One and the same sample provided the 7 T cell receptor beta chains below, sequenced in a study of monozygotic twins with inflammatory bowel disease. Reanalyzing the 5' RACE reads, TCRdb keeps one entry per CDR3 protein, without DNA. The repertoire table contains 40,000 to 45,000 distinct CDR3 sequences. The specimen was blood. The receptor source for this set is a human donor with ulcerative colitis or Crohn's disease, or a healthy co-twin of an affected twin (not recorded which).

This chain links TRBV4-1 with TRBJ1-5. CDR3 size: 13 residues. CDR1 is MGHRA and CDR2 is YSYEKL in the germline V gene. CDR3 sequence reads: CASSPPKNQPQHF.

The chain recombines TRBV29-1 with TRBJ2-7; TCRdb names TRBD2, which stays unverified in the absence of DNA. The V gene's germline CDR1 is SQVTM and CDR2 ANQGSEA. The CDR3 has 14 amino acids. This chain's CDR3 is CSVELAKGSYEQYF.

The chain recombines TRBV6-1 with TRBJ1-6; absent DNA, TCRdb's TRBD1 call cannot be checked. CDR3 length equals 15 residues. Germline V gene lookup returns CDR1 MNHNS and CDR2 SASEGT. CDR3 amino acids: CASQIRSNRVSPLHF.

The V and J genes are TRBV6-1 and TRBJ2-4; TCRdb's D call of TRBD1 is untestable without DNA. This CDR3 contains 13 residues. The germline V gene encodes CDR1 MNHNS and CDR2 SASEGT. This CDR3 is CAIRGGPKNIQYF.

The V call is TRBV7-9, the J call TRBJ2-5; TCRdb proposes TRBD1, but this gene call is untestable without DNA. CDR3 size: 16 residues. The germline CDR1 and CDR2 sequences are SEHNR and FQNEAQ (reference sequence). Here the CDR3 reads CASSSSGGAYQETQYF.

This rearrangement joins TRBV11-3 to TRBJ2-4; as DNA is missing, the TRBD1 call by TCRdb cannot be tested. Looked up from germline, CDR1 is SGHNT and CDR2 is YENEEA. The CDR3 totals 15 residues. This CDR3 reads CASSLVSVAKNIQYF.

The rearrangement joins TRBV5-6 to TRBJ2-4. Germline loops: CDR1 SGHDT, CDR2 YYEEEE. The CDR3 is made up of 14 amino acids. The CDR3 loop reads CASSPSFGKNIQYF.